A single sample is the source of the 15 T cell receptor beta chains below, sequenced in a study of blood T cell repertoires in COVID-19 (dated by TCRdb to the early 2020s). Libraries were prepared through the immunoSEQ multiplex PCR assay. This is the immuneACCESS table as TCRdb keeps it, with only in-frame sequences that have V and J called. A part of the clones is gone; compared with another copy, unresolved V genes explain less than half, and the rest is unexplained. This sample holds about 62,000 clones; roughly four fifths were observed only once. Around 6% of the sample goes to the ten largest clones. The specimen was peripheral blood. The receptors stem from a woman between 45 and 65 years old with active or convalescent COVID-19.

The rearrangement joins TRBV5-8 to TRBJ2-1; perhaps TRBD2 as D (6 bases). V shed 1 base and J shed 6 bases, with 14 bases lying between them. Germline lookup yields CDR1 SGHTS and CDR2 YDEGEE. The CDR3 runs to 15 residues. The CDR3 reads CASSLHSAGTNEQFF. CDR3 bases: TGTGCCAGCAGCTTGCATAGCGCGGGAACCAATGAGCAGTTCTTC.

This clone was detected only a few times. The V and J genes are TRBV30 and TRBJ2-2, with D possibly TRBD2 on 5 matching bases. The V end lost 0 bases, the J end lost 6 bases, and 11 bases lay between the germline ends. The CDR3 is 14 amino acids. Germline CDR1 reads GTSNPN; CDR2 reads SVGIG (reference sequence). CDR3 sequence reads: CAWSVLLGAGELFF. CDR3 nucleotide sequence: TGTGCCTGGAGTGTATTACTAGGCGCCGGGGAGCTGTTTTTT. Looking up the rest from reference TRBV30 and TRBJ2-2 gives the full variable domain: SQTIHQWPATLVQPVGSPLSLECTVEGTSNPNLYWYRQAAGRGLQLLFYSVGIGQISSEVPQNLSASRPQDRQFILSSKKLLLSDSGFYLCAWSVLLGAGELFFGEGSRLTVL.

This chain uses TRBV30 with TRBJ1-6; TRBD1 might be the D (6 bases). Between the trimmed V and J ends, which lost 0 bases and 10 bases, there was a span of 10 bases. Looked up from germline, CDR1 is GTSNPN and CDR2 is SVGIG (reference sequence). The CDR3 consists of 13 residues. This chain's CDR3 is CAWSVQGSSPLHF. In nucleotides, the CDR3 is TGTGCCTGGAGTGTTCAGGGGTCCTCACCCCTCCACTTT.

V is TRBV7-3 and J is TRBJ2-3; D might be TRBD2 (6 bases). Germline CDR1 and CDR2: SGHTA and FQGTGA. The V end lost 5 bases, the J end lost 8 bases, and 17 bases lay between the germline ends. CDR3 length equals 14 residues. CDR3 amino acids: CASSLSGGGPTQYF. The CDR3 nucleotides read TGTGCCAGCAGCCTTAGCGGCGGCGGGCCTACGCAGTATTTT. The variable domain in full, completed from reference TRBV7-3 and TRBJ2-3, reads GAGVSQTPSNKVTEKGKYVELRCDPISGHTALYWYRQSLGQGPEFLIYFQGTGAADDSGLPNDRFFAVRPEGSVSTLKIQRTERGDSAVYLCASSLSGGGPTQYFGPGTRLTVL.

This clone has just one count. The V call is TRBV24-1, the J call TRBJ2-1; 8 bases match TRBD2. V shed 9 bases, J shed 4 bases, and the junction held 10 bases outside the gene matches. Germline V gene data show CDR1 as KGHDR and CDR2 as SFDVKD. The CDR3 runs 15 residues. CDR3 DNA sequence: TGTGCCACCGGAGGAAACCGGGGGGGGTACAATGAGCAGTTCTTC. This gives the protein CATGGNRGGYNEQFF.

The rearrangement uses TRBV6-2 or TRBV6-3 and TRBJ2-7, with 15 nucleotides matching TRBD2. This CDR3 comprises 18 residues. The ends lost 5 bases at V and 3 bases at J; junction bases unmatched: 11. CDR1 MNHEY and CDR2 SVGEGT come from the germline V gene. The CDR3 region is CASSAGLAGGSLFYEQYF. The DNA for the CDR3 is TGTGCCAGCAGTGCCGGACTAGCGGGAGGGAGCCTCTTCTACGAGCAGTACTTC.

The chain carries TRBV19 and TRBJ2-7, with D hard to call. Trimming removed 5 bases at V and 0 bases at J, with 8 bases between. This CDR3 spans 13 amino acids. Germline loops: CDR1 LNHDA, CDR2 SQIVND (reference sequence). As DNA, the CDR3 is TGTGCCAGTAGTGACCGACTCTCCTACGAGCAGTACTTC. It is translated as CASSDRLSYEQYF.

The chain has TRBV10-3 and TRBJ2-1, with D maybe TRBD1 (6 bases). The CDR3 contains 15 residues. Trimming left V 5 bases short and J 0 bases short, with 11 bases between. Germline V gene data show CDR1 as ENHRY and CDR2 as SYGVKD. This CDR3 is CAISNRESSYNEQFF. The CDR3 nucleotides are TGTGCCATCAGTAACAGGGAGTCCTCCTACAATGAGCAGTTCTTC.

The chain combines TRBV6-5 with TRBJ1-5; D might be TRBD1 (6 bases). This CDR3 contains 14 residues. The germline gives CDR1 MNHEY, CDR2 SVGAGI. V was pared by 6 bases and J by 3 bases, with 12 bases between. The CDR3 coding sequence is TGTGCCAGCAGCCTCGGACAGAACAATCAGCCCCAGCATTTT. It codes for CASSLGQNNQPQHF.

J is TRBJ1-1 and V is TRBV6-6; 8 positions match TRBD1. The CDR3 spans 14 residues. Germline V CDR1 and CDR2: MNHNY, SVGAGI (reference sequence). The V gene end was trimmed by 2 bases and the J gene end by 3 bases; junction bases not matched to a gene: 2. The CDR3 spells CASSYTDRDTEAFF. The CDR3 nucleotides are TGTGCCAGCAGTTACACGGACAGGGACACTGAAGCTTTCTTT.

The chain carries TRBV7-9 and TRBJ2-3; TRBD1 matches 7 bases. Germline lookup yields CDR1 SEHNR and CDR2 FQNEAQ (reference sequence). There are 13 residues in the CDR3. The V segment lost 2 bases and the J segment 4 bases; nucleotides outside the gene matches: 0. DNA of the CDR3: TGTGCCAGCAGCTTACAGGGGGCAGATACGCAGTATTTT. Amino acid sequence: CASSLQGADTQYF.

V gene TRBV9 combines with J gene TRBJ1-3, with TRBD1 matching over 11 bases. The trim removed 4 bases at V and 0 bases at J, leaving 15 bases unmatched. The CDR3 has 20 amino acids. Germline V lookup: CDR1 SGDLS, CDR2 YYNGEE. DNA for the CDR3: TGTGCCAGCAGCCCTACGGACAGGGGGCTTTCGGCCCCCTCTGGAAACACCATATATTTT. It specifies CASSPTDRGLSAPSGNTIYF.

The gene calls are TRBV7-8 and TRBJ2-7, with 13 positions matching TRBD2. The CDR3 length is 15 residues. The V segment lost 4 bases and the J segment 2 bases; nucleotides outside the gene matches: 2. Germline values: CDR1 SGHVS, CDR2 FQNEAQ. CDR3 in amino acids: CASSSLAGGPYEQYF. As DNA, the CDR3 is TGTGCCAGCAGCTCACTAGCGGGAGGGCCCTACGAGCAGTACTTC.

J is TRBJ1-1 and V is TRBV12-1. TRBV12-1 is assigned pseudogene status. This CDR3 region has 17 residues. The CDR3 DNA reads as TGTGCCAGCAGTTTTTTCCTTCCTTTCCCCTTGAACACTGAAGCTTTCTTT. This codes for CASSFFLPFPLNTEAFF.

This rearrangement joins TRBV7-8 to TRBJ1-3; D is undetermined. CDR1 and CDR2 (germline): SGHVS, FQNEAQ. The CDR3 loop spans 15 amino acids. Between the trimmed V and J ends, which lost 5 bases and 0 bases, there was a span of 11 bases. The CDR3 here is CASSPSGISGNTIYF. CDR3 sequence (DNA): TGTGCCAGCAGCCCATCCGGGATCTCTGGAAACACCATATATTTT.